This TCR beta chain was recorded in a study of T cells in Graves' hyperthyroidism and ophthalmopathy. Study conclusions and caveats: Ophthalmopathy was separated from stable hyperthyroidism by a 13 V-J model. Also found in blood were most expanded thyroid clonotypes above 0.001.

This clonotype was recorded many times. Antigen unknown. TCR beta CDR3 regions were amplified from RNA transcripts. The TCR CDR3 was amplified in a first-round RT-PCR using the HTBI primer set. TCRdb ran MiXCR on the multiplex PCR reads and lists one entry per CDR3 protein. The sample includes some 760,000 distinct CDR3 sequences, 14% of them seen just once. The patients, who ranged from 18 to 65 in age, presented with newly diagnosed hyperthyroidism lasting under 2 months. Uncontrolled infection, other autoimmune disease, pregnancy or lactation excluded patients. The CDR3 totals 15 residues. Germline CDR1 is LGHDT and CDR2 is YNNKEL (reference sequence). Trimming took 4 bases from V and 2 from J, leaving 15 bases between them.

The sample consisted of blood. The chain is built from TRBV3-1 and TRBJ2-7; perhaps TRBD2 as D (6 bases). This sequence was found in a woman aged 18-30 years with Graves' hyperthyroidism. The CDR3 loop reads CASSPWASETYEQYF. CDR3 DNA sequence: TGTGCCAGCAGCCCCTGGGCTAGCGAAACCTACGAGCAGTACTTC.